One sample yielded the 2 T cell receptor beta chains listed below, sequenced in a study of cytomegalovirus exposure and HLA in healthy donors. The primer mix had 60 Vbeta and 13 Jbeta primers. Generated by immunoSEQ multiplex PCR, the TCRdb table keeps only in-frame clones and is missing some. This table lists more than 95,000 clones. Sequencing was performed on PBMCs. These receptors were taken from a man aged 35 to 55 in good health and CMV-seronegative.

CDR3 bases: TGTGCCAGCAGCCCAGCTCCCGGTTCGAGACAGGGGGCGAAGGAGCAGTACTTC. Amino acid sequence: CASSPAPGSRQGAKEQYF. V and J are TRBV7-9 and TRBJ2-7; 10 bases are a match to TRBD1. Trimming took 5 bases from V and 7 from J; bases not matched to a gene: 20. In germline, CDR1 is SEHNR, CDR2 FQNEAQ (reference sequence). The CDR3 is made up of 18 amino acids.

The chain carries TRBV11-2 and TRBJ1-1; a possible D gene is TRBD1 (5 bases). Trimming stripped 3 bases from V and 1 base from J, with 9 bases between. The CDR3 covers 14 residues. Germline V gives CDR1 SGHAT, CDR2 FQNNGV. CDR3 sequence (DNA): TGTGCCAGCAGCTTGGGGCAGAGGAACACTGAAGCTTTCTTT. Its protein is CASSLGQRNTEAFF.